This TCR beta chain was identified in a study of T cell responses to AZD1222 COVID-19 vaccine. This table comes from immunoSEQ multiplex PCR, and its TCRdb copy is limited to in-frame clones, with some not included. The data contain 80,000 to 100,000 clones, roughly 90% of them singletons. Comment on this clone: Its antigen is currently unknown.

Looked up from germline, CDR1 is MGHRA and CDR2 is YSYEKL. V lost 4 bases and J 1 base, leaving 12 bases between the germline ends. The CDR3 extends over 15 amino acids. The study, taken as a whole, reports: Spike was spanned by vaccine-associated CD4 TCRs, with dominance at 160-218 and 743-854. There were mostly white British donors and more females than males, and clonal diversity was possibly underestimated.

This sequence joins TRBV4-1 and TRBJ2-3; D not resolved. The source is an adult in good health. Sequencing was performed on peripheral blood, taken on day 0 of AZD1222 vaccination. In DNA form, the CDR3 reads TGCGCCAGCAGCCGAGGACCCACGGGCACAGATACGCAGTATTTT. This gives the protein CASSRGPTGTDTQYF.